The 20 T cell receptor beta chains presented below share a single source sample, sequenced in a study of blood T cells in healthy people across ages. With a J-beta primer mix and a sample-barcoded 5' primer, a second PCR ran about 7 to 12 cycles. TCRdb passed the 5' RACE reads through MiXCR, listing each CDR3 protein once. The sample has 1.5 million to 1.9 million distinct CDR3 sequences; under 55% are singletons. The specimen sequenced was blood. These receptors came from a woman aged 18-30 years in good health.

This clonotype was observed a handful of times. The V and J genes are TRBV20-1 and TRBJ1-5; TRBD1 aligns across 8 bases. With V trimmed by 0 bases and J by 10 bases, 11 bases remained unmatched. The CDR3 is 15 amino acids. Germline V gene sequence: CDR1 DFQATT, CDR2 SNEGSKA (reference sequence). The CDR3 is CSARDQITGGSPQHF. As DNA, the CDR3 is TGCAGTGCTAGAGATCAGATAACAGGGGGAAGCCCCCAGCATTTT.

This rearrangement joins TRBV27 to TRBJ1-5; D perhaps matches TRBD1 (6 bases). Trimming left V 4 bases short and J 6 bases short, with 13 bases between. There are 14 residues in the CDR3. The germline CDR1 and CDR2 sequences are MNHEY and SMNVEV (reference sequence). In DNA, the CDR3 is TGTGCCAGCAGTTCTACAGGGTCGGGTCAGCCCCAGCATTTT. Translated: CASSSTGSGQPQHF.

The rearrangement uses TRBV4-2 and TRBJ2-2; D might be TRBD1 or TRBD2, each matching 6 bases. CDR3 size: 15 residues. Trimming stripped 7 bases from V and 3 bases from J, with 15 bases between. Germline V CDR1 and CDR2: LGHNA, YNFKEQ. The CDR3 DNA sequence: TGTGCCAGCATCCTTGCGGGACACGACACCGGGGAGCTGTTTTTT. Residues: CASILAGHDTGELFF.

The J gene is TRBJ2-7, the V gene TRBV27; 8 nucleotides agree with TRBD2. CDR3 length: 17 amino acids. Germline V gives CDR1 MNHEY, CDR2 SMNVEV (reference sequence). V shed 3 bases and J 7 bases; nucleotides not matched to a gene: 17. The CDR3 bases are TGTGCCAGCAGTTTTATAGGGGGGACTAGTGGGAGACGAGAGCAGTACTTC. Translated, it gives CASSFIGGTSGRREQYF.

This clonotype has just a few counts. The rearrangement uses TRBV5-1 and TRBJ2-1, with unresolved D. V was clipped by 3 bases and J by 7 bases, with 14 bases between them. Germline lookup yields CDR1 SGHRS and CDR2 YFSETQ. This CDR3 has 14 amino acids. The CDR3 DNA sequence: TGCGCCAGCAGCTCCGCGGCTCGGATGAATGAGCAGTTCTTC. Protein sequence: CASSSAARMNEQFF.

The V gene is TRBV9, the J gene TRBJ1-4, with a possible D match to TRBD1 (6 bases). This CDR3 is 15 amino acids long. Trimming took off 4 bases at V and 7 bases at J, with 17 bases between the two ends. CDR1 and CDR2 (germline): SGDLS, YYNGEE. The CDR3 spells CASSPRNREGEKLFF. The CDR3, as DNA: TGTGCCAGCAGCCCTCGGAACAGGGAAGGTGAAAAACTGTTTTTT.

This rearrangement joins TRBV28 to TRBJ1-5, with D uncertain. Germline-derived CDR1 and CDR2 are MDHEN and SYDVKM. V lost 7 bases and J 11 bases, leaving 12 bases between the germline ends. The CDR3 is made up of 11 amino acids. CDR3 DNA sequence: TGTGCCAGCAATTCAATCAGGTCCCAGCATTTT. Translating it yields CASNSIRSQHF.

The chain recombines TRBV10-3 with TRBJ2-3; D might be TRBD2 (5 bases). The V gene's germline CDR1 is ENHRY and CDR2 SYGVKD. The CDR3 loop spans 15 amino acids. The V end lost 0 bases, the J end lost 5 bases, and 12 bases lay between the germline ends. Here the CDR3 DNA reads TGTGCCATCAGTGAGTCTGACGGGGTGGAAGATACGCAGTATTTT. Translated: CAISESDGVEDTQYF.

This clonotype showed up just a few times. The CDR3 coding sequence is TGTGCCAGCAGCAAACAGGAGGACACTGAAGCTTTCTTT. Encoded protein: CASSKQEDTEAFF. This rearrangement joins TRBV7-9 to TRBJ1-1; weak D call: TRBD1 (5 bases). Germline V CDR1 and CDR2: SEHNR, FQNEAQ (reference sequence). The CDR3 consists of 13 residues. Between the trimmed V and J ends, which lost 5 bases and 3 bases, there was a span of 10 bases.

The chain couples TRBV20-1 to TRBJ1-6; 10 bases fit TRBD1. The germline V gene encodes CDR1 DFQATT and CDR2 SNEGSKA (reference sequence). This CDR3 comprises 15 residues. V gave up 0 bases and J gave up 6 bases; unmatched junction bases: 2. CDR3 sequence reads: CSAREGTGANSPLHF. DNA for the CDR3: TGCAGTGCTAGAGAAGGGACAGGGGCTAATTCACCCCTCCACTTT.

The chain is built from TRBV3-1 and TRBJ2-3, with D possibly being TRBD2 (6 bases). The germline V and J ends were trimmed by 0 bases and 2 bases, with 15 bases remaining between them. Germline V gene lookup returns CDR1 LGHDT and CDR2 YNNKEL (reference sequence). This CDR3 region has 17 residues. The CDR3 is CASSQDRGGYLTDTQYF. The DNA for the CDR3 is TGTGCCAGCAGCCAAGATAGGGGAGGTTACCTCACAGATACGCAGTATTTT.

This chain joins TRBV7-9 and TRBJ1-5; possibly TRBD1 for D (5 bases). The V gene lost 0 bases and the J gene lost 2 bases, with 14 bases spanning the gap. CDR1 is SEHNR, CDR2 FQNEAQ, per germline (reference sequence). This CDR3 contains 17 residues. CDR3 in DNA: TGTGCCAGCAGCTTAGCCCCTCCAGGGTATGGCAATCAGCCCCAGCATTTT. Amino acid sequence: CASSLAPPGYGNQPQHF. The full variable domain, in which reference TRBV7-9 and TRBJ1-5 provide the parts outside the CDR3, is DTGVSQNPRHKITKRGQNVTFRCDPISEHNRLYWYRQTLGQGPEFLTYFQNEAQLEKSRLLSDRFSAERPKGSFSTLEIQRTEQGDSAMYLCASSLAPPGYGNQPQHFGDGTRLSIL.

The chain combines TRBV2 with TRBJ2-7; D unresolved. With 0 bases removed from V and 0 bases from J, the gap between germline ends came to 15 bases. CDR3 length: 17 residues. From germline, CDR1 is SNHLY and CDR2 FYNNEI. CDR3 residues: CASSEARSGGGSYEQYF. In DNA form, the CDR3 reads TGTGCCAGCAGTGAAGCGCGCTCCGGCGGCGGCTCCTACGAGCAGTACTTC.

The chain recombines TRBV6-2 or TRBV6-3 with TRBJ2-3; tentatively, D is TRBD2 (6 bases). Trimming removed 6 bases at V and 4 bases at J, with 17 bases between. This CDR3 is 15 amino acids long. Germline values: CDR1 MNHEY, CDR2 SVGEGT. CDR3 sequence reads: CASRSGLQSPDTQYF. The CDR3 DNA reads TGTGCCAGCAGATCGGGACTCCAGAGCCCAGATACGCAGTATTTT.

A few counts support this clonotype. Here the CDR3 DNA reads TGTGCCAGCAGTTTAGATCTAGTTTACGGGGCGCGGTTGGATGGCTACACCTTC. This encodes CASSLDLVYGARLDGYTF. This rearrangement joins TRBV12-3 or TRBV12-4 to TRBJ1-2; maybe TRBD1 (5 bases). V lost 1 base and J lost 6, with 24 bases in between. The CDR3 has 18 residues.

This clonotype was counted between two and nine times. CDR3 in amino acids: CASGFMNTEAFF. The CDR3 DNA sequence: TGCGCCAGCGGCTTCATGAACACTGAAGCTTTCTTT. The chain has TRBV4-1 and TRBJ1-1; no reliable D call. CDR1 is MGHRA and CDR2 is YSYEKL in the germline V gene. V lost 8 bases and J lost 0, with 7 bases in between. This CDR3 comprises 12 residues.

On this clonotype itself: At one end, the junction sequence differs from germline, possibly due to a read error. The rearrangement joins TRBV9 to TRBJ2-1; TRBD2 might be the D (7 bases). CDR1 is SGDLS and CDR2 is YYNGEE in the germline V gene. The length of the CDR3 is 14 residues. The CDR3 reads CASATRGLNNEQFF. The CDR3 DNA reads TGTGCCAGTGCAACGCGGGGGCTAAACAACGAGCAGTTCTTC.

In this sample, this clonotype turned up many times. The V gene is TRBV9, the J gene TRBJ1-2; 7 nucleotides match TRBD1. The CDR3 spans 13 residues. Germline-derived CDR1 and CDR2 are SGDLS and YYNGEE. The trim removed 3 bases at V and 4 bases at J, leaving 3 bases unmatched. CDR3 sequence reads: CASSGQGLYGYTF. DNA of the CDR3: TGTGCCAGCAGCGGACAGGGACTCTATGGCTACACCTTC.

J is TRBJ2-4 and V is TRBV27; D remains ambiguous. This CDR3 has 13 amino acids. V was pared by 6 bases and J by 6 bases, with 12 bases between. Looked up from germline, CDR1 is MNHEY and CDR2 is SMNVEV (reference sequence). CDR3 DNA: TGTGCCAGCAGAACCGGGCCGAGAAACATTCAGTACTTC. Protein sequence: CASRTGPRNIQYF.

This clonotype showed up many times. The J gene is TRBJ2-5, the V gene TRBV7-9, with 9 bases fitting TRBD1. Trimming cost V 11 bases and J 0 bases; bases outside gene matches: 4. The CDR3 contains 13 residues. Germline lookup yields CDR1 SEHNR and CDR2 FQNEAQ (reference sequence). CDR3 amino acids: CAGTGNNQETQYF. The DNA for the CDR3 is TGTGCCGGGACAGGGAACAACCAAGAGACCCAGTACTTC. The variable domain in full, completed from reference TRBV7-9 and TRBJ2-5, reads DTGVSQNPRHKITKRGQNVTFRCDPISEHNRLYWYRQTLGQGPEFLTYFQNEAQLEKSRLLSDRFSAERPKGSFSTLEIQRTEQGDSAMYLCAGTGNNQETQYFGPGTRLLVL.